This T cell receptor beta chain was sequenced for a study of vaccination and CD4 T cells after COVID-19. Across the whole study: The convalescents comprised six males and four females, two of them Hispanic. Post-vaccine specimens were obtained a median roughly 70 days after dose two (range 14 to 241).

Treatment here: approximately nine-day PBMC culture with coronavirus spike peptide pools or control peptides (ViraFEST assay). This clonotype was recorded a few times. Its antigen remains unidentified. CD4+ T cells that had been cultured provided DNA sequenced with the Oncomine TCR Beta short-read assay. TCRdb recomputed calls from the PCR reads with MiXCR, one row per CDR3 protein. The data hold some 10,000 distinct CDR3 sequences, with 60% to 70% observed a single time. The sequence derives from a human donor who had recovered from COVID-19. Sequencing was done on a sample of CD4+ T cells from blood, cultured in vitro.

The CDR3: CAWSVGTNSYNEQFF. As DNA, the CDR3 is TGTGCCTGGAGTGTAGGGACAAACTCCTACAATGAGCAGTTCTTC. The rearrangement links TRBV30 to TRBJ2-1, with a possible D match to TRBD1 (6 bases). Trimming cost V 0 bases and J 0 bases, with 9 bases left between them. Germline-derived CDR1 and CDR2 are GTSNPN and SVGIG (reference sequence). This CDR3 has 15 amino acids.